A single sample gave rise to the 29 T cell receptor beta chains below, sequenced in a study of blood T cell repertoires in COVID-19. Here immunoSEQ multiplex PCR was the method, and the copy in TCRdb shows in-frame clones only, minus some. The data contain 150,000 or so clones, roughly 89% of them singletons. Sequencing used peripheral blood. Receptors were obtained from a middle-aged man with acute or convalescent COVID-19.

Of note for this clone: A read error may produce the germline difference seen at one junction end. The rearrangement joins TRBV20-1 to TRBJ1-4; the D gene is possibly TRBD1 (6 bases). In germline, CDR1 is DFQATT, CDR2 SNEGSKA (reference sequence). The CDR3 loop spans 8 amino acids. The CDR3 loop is CSARGGAF. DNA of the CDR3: TGCAGTGCTAGGGGGGGGGCTTTT.

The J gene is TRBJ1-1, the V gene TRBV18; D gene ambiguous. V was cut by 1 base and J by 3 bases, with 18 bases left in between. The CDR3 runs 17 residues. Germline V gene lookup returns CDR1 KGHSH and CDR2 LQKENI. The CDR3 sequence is CASSPRRRGTRDTEAFF. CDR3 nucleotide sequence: TGTGCCAGCTCACCACGAAGAAGAGGTACACGGGACACTGAAGCTTTCTTT.

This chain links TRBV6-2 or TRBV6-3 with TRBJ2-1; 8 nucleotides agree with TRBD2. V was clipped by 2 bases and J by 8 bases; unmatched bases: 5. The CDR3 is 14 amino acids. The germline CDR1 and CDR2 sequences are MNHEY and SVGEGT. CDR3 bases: TGTGCCAGCAGTTACGGACTAGCCCCCTATGAGCAGTTCTTC. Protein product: CASSYGLAPYEQFF.

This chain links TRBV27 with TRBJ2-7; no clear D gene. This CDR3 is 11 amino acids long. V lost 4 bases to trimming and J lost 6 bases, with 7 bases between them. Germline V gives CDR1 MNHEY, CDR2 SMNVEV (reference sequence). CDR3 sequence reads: CASSSGGEQYF. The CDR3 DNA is TGTGCCAGCAGTTCCGGTGGCGAGCAGTACTTC.

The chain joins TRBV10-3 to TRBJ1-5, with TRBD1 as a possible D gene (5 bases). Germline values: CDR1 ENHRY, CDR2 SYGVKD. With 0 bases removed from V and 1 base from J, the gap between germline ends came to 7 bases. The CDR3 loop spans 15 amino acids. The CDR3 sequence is CAISESSGSNQPQHF. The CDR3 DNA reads TGTGCCATCAGTGAGTCTTCAGGGAGCAATCAGCCCCAGCATTTT.

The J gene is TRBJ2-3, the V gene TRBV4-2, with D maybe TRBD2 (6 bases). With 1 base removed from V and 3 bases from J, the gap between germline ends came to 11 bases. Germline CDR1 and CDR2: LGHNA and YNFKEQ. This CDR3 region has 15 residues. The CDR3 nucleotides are TGTGCCAGCAGCCAAGGGGCGGGGATTACAGATACGCAGTATTTT. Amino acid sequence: CASSQGAGITDTQYF.

As DNA, the CDR3 is TGTGCCAGCAGCAGGGGACAGGGTCGAAAGAACTATGGCTACACCTTC. It is translated as CASSRGQGRKNYGYTF. This sequence joins TRBV28 and TRBJ1-2, with TRBD1 matching 9 bases. The CDR3 consists of 16 residues. V lost 6 bases and J lost 2; bases outside the gene matches: 10. Germline V CDR1 and CDR2: MDHEN, SYDVKM.

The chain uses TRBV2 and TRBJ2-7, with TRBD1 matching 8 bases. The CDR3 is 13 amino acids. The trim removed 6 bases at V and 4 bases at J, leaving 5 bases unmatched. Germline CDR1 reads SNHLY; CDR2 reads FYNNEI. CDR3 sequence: CASRKTGVYEQYV. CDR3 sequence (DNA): TGTGCCAGCAGAAAGACAGGGGTATACGAGCAGTACGTC.

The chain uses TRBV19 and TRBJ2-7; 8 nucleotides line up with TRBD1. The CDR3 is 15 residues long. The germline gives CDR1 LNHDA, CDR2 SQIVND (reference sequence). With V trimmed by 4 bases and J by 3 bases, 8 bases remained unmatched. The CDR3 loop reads CASSKTGTGDYEQYF. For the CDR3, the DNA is TGTGCCAGTAGTAAGACCGGGACAGGCGACTACGAGCAGTACTTC.

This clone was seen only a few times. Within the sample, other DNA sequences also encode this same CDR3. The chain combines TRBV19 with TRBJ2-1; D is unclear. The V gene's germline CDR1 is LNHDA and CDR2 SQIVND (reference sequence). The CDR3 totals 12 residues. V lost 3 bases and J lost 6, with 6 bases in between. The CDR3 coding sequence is TGTGCCAGTAGTATTCGAGGCAATGAGCAGTTCTTC. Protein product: CASSIRGNEQFF.

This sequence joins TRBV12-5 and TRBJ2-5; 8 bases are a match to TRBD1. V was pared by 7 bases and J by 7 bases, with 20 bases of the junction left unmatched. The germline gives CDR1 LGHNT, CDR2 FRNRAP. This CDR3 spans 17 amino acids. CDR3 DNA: TGTGCTAGTGTCCCTCCTGAGGACAGGGCCGGATCTCGGACCCAGTACTTC. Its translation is CASVPPEDRAGSRTQYF. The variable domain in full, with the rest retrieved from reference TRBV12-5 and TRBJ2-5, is DARVTQTPRHKVTEMGQEVTMRCQPILGHNTVFWYRQTMMQGLELLAYFRNRAPLDDSGMPKDRFSAEMPDATLATLKIQPSEPRDSAVYFCASVPPEDRAGSRTQYFGPGTRLLVL.

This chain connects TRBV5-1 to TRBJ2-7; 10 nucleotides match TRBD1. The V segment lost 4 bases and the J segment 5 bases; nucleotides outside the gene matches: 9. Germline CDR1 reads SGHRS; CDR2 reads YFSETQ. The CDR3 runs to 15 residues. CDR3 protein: CASSAYRDRGHEQYF. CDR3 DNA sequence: TGCGCCAGCAGCGCGTACCGGGACAGGGGTCACGAGCAGTACTTC.

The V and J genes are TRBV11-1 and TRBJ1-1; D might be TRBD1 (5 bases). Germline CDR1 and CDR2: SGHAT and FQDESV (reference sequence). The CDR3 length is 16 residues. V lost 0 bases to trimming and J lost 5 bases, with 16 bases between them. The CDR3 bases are TGTGCCAGCAGCTTAGCGAGGGACTTCCTGGGAACTGAAGCTTTCTTT. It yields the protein CASSLARDFLGTEAFF.

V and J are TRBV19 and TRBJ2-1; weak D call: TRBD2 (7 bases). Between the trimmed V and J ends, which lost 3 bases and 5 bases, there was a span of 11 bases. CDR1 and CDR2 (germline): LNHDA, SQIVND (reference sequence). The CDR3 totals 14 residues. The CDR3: CASSMQGTNNEQFF. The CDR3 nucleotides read TGTGCCAGTAGTATGCAGGGGACTAACAATGAGCAGTTCTTC.

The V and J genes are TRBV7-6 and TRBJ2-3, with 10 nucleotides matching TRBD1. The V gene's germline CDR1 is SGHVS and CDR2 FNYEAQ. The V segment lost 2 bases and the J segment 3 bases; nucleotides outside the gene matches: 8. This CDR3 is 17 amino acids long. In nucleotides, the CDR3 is TGTGCCAGCAGCTTACTTCGGGACAGGGGAGGTACAGATACGCAGTATTTT. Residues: CASSLLRDRGGTDTQYF.

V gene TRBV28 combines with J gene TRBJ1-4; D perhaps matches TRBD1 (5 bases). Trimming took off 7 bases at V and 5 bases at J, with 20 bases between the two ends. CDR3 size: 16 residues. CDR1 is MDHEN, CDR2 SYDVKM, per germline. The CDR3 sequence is CASNIPSPGNNEKLFF. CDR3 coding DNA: TGTGCCAGCAATATCCCCTCCCCAGGGAACAATGAAAAACTGTTTTTT. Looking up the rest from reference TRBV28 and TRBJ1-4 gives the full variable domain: DVKVTQSSRYLVKRTGEKVFLECVQDMDHENMFWYRQDPGLGLRLIYFSYDVKMKEKGDIPEGYSVSREKKERFSLILESASTNQTSMYLCASNIPSPGNNEKLFFGSGTQLSVL.

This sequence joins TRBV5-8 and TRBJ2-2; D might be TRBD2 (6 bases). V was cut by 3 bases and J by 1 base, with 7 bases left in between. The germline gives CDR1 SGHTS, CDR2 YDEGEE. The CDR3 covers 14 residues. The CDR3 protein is CASSWGLNTGELFF. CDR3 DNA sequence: TGTGCCAGCAGCTGGGGACTGAACACCGGGGAGCTGTTTTTT.

The CDR3 region is CASSQQGINQPQHF. Here the CDR3 DNA reads TGTGCCAGCAGCCAACAGGGAATAAATCAGCCCCAGCATTTT. V gene TRBV3-1 (or the pseudogene TRBV3-2) combines with J gene TRBJ1-5; tentative D call: TRBD1 (5 bases). Per germline, CDR1 LGHDT and CDR2 YNNKEL (reference sequence). This CDR3 has 14 residues. Between the trimmed V and J ends, which lost 2 bases and 4 bases, there was a span of 9 bases.

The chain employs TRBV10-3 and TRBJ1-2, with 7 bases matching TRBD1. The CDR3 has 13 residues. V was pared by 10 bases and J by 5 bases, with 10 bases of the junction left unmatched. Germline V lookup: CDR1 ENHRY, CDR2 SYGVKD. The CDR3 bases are TGTGCCACCCAAACAGGGGTTGGTTATGGCTACACCTTC. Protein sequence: CATQTGVGYGYTF.

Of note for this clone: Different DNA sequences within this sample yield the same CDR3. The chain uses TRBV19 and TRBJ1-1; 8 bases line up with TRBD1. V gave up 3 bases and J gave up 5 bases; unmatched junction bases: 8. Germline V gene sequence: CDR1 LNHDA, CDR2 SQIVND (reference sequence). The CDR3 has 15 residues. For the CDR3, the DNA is TGTGCCAGTAGTATTGGTCAGGGGGCTAATACTGAAGCTTTCTTT. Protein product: CASSIGQGANTEAFF.

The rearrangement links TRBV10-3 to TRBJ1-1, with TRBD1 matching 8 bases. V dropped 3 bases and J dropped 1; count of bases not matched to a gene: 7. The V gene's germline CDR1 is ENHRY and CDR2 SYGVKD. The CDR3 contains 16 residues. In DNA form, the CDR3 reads TGTGCCATCAGTGACCCTGCCGGGACAGGGAACACTGAAGCTTTCTTT. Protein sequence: CAISDPAGTGNTEAFF.

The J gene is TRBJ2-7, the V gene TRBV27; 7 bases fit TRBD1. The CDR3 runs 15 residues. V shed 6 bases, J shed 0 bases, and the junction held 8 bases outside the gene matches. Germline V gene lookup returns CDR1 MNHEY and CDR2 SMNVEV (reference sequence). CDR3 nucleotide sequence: TGTGCCAGCAGCCGTGGGACAGCCCACTCCTACGAGCAGTACTTC. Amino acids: CASSRGTAHSYEQYF.

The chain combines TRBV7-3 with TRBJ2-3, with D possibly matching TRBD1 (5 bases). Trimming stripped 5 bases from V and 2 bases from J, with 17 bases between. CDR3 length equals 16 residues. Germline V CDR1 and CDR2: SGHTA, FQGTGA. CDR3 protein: CASSLGAASDTDTQYF. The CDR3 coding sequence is TGTGCCAGCAGCCTAGGGGCAGCCTCCGACACAGATACGCAGTATTTT.

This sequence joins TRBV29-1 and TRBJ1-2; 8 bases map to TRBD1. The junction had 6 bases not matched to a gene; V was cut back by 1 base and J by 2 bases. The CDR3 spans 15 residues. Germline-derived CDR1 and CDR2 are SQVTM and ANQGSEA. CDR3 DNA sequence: TGCAGCGTTGAAGGGTGGGACAGGCGGAACTATGGCTACACCTTC. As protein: CSVEGWDRRNYGYTF.

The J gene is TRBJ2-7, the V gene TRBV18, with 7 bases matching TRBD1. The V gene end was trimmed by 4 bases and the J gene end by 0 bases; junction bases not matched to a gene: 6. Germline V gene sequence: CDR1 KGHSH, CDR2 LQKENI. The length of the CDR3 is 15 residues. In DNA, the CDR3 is TGTGCCAGCTCACTCTCAGGGGACAGCTCCTACGAGCAGTACGTC. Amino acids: CASSLSGDSSYEQYV.

CDR3 bases: TGTGCCAGCTTCCGAGATCGTGACAATGAGCAGTTCTTC. Translation gives CASFRDRDNEQFF. The chain has TRBV6-6 and TRBJ2-1; no reliable D call. The V gene lost 8 bases and the J gene lost 5 bases, with 13 bases spanning the gap. The germline CDR1 and CDR2 sequences are MNHNY and SVGAGI (reference sequence). This CDR3 has 13 amino acids.

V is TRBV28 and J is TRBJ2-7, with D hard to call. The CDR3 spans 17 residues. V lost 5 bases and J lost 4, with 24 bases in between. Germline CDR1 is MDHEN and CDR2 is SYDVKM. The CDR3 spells CASSTAGRLQPRYEQYV. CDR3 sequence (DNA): TGTGCCAGCAGTACTGCCGGTAGACTCCAGCCAAGGTACGAGCAGTACGTC.

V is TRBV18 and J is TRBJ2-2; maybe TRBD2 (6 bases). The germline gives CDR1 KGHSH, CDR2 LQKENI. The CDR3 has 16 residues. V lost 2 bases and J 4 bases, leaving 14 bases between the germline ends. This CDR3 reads CASSPWREAGTGELFF. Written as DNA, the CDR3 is TGTGCCAGCTCACCATGGAGGGAAGCGGGCACCGGGGAGCTGTTTTTT.

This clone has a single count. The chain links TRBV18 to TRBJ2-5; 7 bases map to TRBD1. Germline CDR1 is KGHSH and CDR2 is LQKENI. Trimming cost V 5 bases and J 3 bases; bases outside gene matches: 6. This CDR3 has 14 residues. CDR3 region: CASSMNRGEETQYF. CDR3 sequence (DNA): TGTGCCAGCTCAATGAACAGGGGAGAAGAGACCCAGTACTTC. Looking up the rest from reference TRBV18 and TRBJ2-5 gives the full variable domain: NAGVMQNPRHLVRRRGQEARLRCSPMKGHSHVYWYRQLPEEGLKFMVYLQKENIIDESGMPKERFSAEFPKEGPSILRIQQVVRGDSAAYFCASSMNRGEETQYFGPGTRLLVL.